The entry below describes one T cell receptor (beta chain). Its antigen is unknown. Other DNA sequences in the sample encode the same CDR3. Blood was sampled at baseline, cycle 4 day 1, and cycle 7 day 1. The source of the sample is a study of OX40 agonist ivuxolimab in advanced cancers. Study summary: Each patient was given ivuxolimab into a vein every 2 weeks, at 0.01 to 10 mg/kg.

Study conclusions and caveats: In the expanded peripheral T cells, antigen specificity was never determined. At 0.1-3.0 mg/kg, partial responders had clonal expansion among the lowest observed.

Libraries were prepared by immunoSEQ multiplex PCR; TCRdb keeps only in-frame clonotypes and omits some of them. The table records 70,000 or so clones, about 89% of them present only once. The starting material was CD4+ or CD8+ T cells sorted from blood, obtained in a trial of the OX40 agonist ivuxolimab. This TCR was sampled from an adult with an advanced solid tumor such as melanoma, head and neck, liver or kidney cancer.

The CDR3 DNA reads TGCAGTGCTAGCACAGATACGCAGTATTTT. Protein: CSASTDTQYF. The rearrangement joins TRBV20-1 to TRBJ2-3; no reliable D call. V dropped 3 bases and J dropped 2 bases, with 0 bases sitting between them. This CDR3 has 10 residues. CDR1 DFQATT and CDR2 SNEGSKA come from the germline V gene (reference sequence).